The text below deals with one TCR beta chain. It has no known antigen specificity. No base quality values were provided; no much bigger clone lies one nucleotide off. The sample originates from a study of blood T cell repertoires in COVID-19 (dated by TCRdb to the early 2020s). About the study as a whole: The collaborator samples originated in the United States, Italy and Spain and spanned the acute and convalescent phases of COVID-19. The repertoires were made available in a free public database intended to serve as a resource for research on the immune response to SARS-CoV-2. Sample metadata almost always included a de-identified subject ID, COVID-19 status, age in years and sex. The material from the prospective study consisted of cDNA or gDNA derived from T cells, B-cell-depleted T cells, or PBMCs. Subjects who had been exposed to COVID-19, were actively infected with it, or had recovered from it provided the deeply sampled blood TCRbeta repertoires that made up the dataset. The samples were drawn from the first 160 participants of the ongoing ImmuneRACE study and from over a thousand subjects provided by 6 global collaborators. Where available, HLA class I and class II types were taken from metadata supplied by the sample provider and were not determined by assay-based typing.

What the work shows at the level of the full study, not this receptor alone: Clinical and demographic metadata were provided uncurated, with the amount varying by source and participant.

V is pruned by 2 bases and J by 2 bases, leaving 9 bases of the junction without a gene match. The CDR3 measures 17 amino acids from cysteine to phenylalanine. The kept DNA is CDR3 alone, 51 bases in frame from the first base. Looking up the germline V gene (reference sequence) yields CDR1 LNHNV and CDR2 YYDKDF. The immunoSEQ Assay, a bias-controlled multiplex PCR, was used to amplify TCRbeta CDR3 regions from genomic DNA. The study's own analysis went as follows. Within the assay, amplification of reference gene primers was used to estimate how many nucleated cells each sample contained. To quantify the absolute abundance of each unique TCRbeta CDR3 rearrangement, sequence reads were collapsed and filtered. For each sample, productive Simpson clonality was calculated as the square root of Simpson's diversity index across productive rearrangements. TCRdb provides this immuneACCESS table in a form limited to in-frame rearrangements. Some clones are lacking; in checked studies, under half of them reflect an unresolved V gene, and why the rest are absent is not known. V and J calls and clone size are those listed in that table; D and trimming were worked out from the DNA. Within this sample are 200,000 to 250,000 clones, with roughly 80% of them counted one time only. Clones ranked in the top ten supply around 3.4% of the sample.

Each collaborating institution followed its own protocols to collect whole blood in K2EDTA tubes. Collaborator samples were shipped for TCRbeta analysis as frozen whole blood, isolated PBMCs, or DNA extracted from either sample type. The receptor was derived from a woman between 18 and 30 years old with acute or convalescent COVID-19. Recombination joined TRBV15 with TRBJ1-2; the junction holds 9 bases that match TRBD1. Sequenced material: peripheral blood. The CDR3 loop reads CATSRRDRVRGNYGYTF. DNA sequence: TGTGCCACCAGCAGAAGGGACAGGGTGAGGGGGAACTATGGCTACACCTTC.